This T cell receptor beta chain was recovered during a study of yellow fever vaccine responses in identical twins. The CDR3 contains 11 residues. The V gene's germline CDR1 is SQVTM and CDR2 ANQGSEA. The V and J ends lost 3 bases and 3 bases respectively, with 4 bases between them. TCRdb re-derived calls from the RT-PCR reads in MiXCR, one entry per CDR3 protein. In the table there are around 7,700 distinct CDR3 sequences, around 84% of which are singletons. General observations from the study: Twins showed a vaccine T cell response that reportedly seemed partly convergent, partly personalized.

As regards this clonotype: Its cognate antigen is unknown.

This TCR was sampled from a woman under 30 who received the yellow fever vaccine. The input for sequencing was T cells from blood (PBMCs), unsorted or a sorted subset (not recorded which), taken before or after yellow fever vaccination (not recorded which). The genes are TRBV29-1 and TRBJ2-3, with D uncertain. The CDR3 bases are TGCAGCGTTGAGATGACAGATACGCAGTATTTT. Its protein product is CSVEMTDTQYF.